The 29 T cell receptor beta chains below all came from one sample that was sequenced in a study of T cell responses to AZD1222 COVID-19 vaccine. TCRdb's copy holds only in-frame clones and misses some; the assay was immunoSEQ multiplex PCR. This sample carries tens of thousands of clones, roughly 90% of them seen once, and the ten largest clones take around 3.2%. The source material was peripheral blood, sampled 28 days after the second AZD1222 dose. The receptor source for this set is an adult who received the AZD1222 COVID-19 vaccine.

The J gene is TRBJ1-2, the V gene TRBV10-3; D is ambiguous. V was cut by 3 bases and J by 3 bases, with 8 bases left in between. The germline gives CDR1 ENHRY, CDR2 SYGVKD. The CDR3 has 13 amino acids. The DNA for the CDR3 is TGTGCCATCAGTGACGGCAGAGACTATGGCTACACCTTC. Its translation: CAISDGRDYGYTF.

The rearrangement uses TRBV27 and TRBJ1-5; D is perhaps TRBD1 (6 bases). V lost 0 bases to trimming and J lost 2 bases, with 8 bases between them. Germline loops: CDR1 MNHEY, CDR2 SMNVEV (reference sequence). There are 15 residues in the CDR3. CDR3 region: CASSLSRGGNQPQHF. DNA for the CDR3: TGTGCCAGCAGTTTATCCAGGGGTGGCAATCAGCCCCAGCATTTT.

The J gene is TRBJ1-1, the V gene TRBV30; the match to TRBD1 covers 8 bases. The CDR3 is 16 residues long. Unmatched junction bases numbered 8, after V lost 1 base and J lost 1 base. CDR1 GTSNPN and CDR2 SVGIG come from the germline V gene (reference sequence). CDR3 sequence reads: CAWSDGQGRGNTEAFF. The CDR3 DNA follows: TGTGCCTGGAGTGATGGACAGGGTAGGGGGAACACTGAAGCTTTCTTT.

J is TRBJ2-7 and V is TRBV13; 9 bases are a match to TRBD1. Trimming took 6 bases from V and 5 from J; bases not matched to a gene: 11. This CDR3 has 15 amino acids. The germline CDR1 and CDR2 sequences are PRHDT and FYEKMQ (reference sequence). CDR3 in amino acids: CASSFNTGGYDEQYF. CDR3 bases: TGTGCCAGCAGTTTCAATACAGGGGGCTACGACGAGCAGTACTTC.

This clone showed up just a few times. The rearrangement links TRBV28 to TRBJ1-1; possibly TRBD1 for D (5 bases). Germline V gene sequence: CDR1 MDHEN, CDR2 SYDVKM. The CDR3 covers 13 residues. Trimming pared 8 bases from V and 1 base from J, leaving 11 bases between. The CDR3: CASGGRGNTEAFF. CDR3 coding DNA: TGTGCCAGCGGGGGACGGGGGAACACTGAAGCTTTCTTT.

In DNA form, the CDR3 reads TGTGCCAGCAGCTTAGGAGCATCCACAGATACGCAGTATTTT. Its translation: CASSLGASTDTQYF. The rearrangement uses TRBV7-3 and TRBJ2-3; D not certain. The CDR3 sequence is 14 residues long. V lost 2 bases, J lost 2 bases, and 8 bases lay in between. Germline assignment: CDR1 SGHTA and CDR2 FQGTGA.

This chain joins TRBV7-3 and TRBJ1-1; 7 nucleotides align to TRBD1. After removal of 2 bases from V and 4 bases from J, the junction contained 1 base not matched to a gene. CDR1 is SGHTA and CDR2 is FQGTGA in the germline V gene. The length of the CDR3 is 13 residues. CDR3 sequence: CASSLYRGTEAFF. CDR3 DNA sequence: TGTGCCAGCAGCTTATACAGGGGCACTGAAGCTTTCTTT.

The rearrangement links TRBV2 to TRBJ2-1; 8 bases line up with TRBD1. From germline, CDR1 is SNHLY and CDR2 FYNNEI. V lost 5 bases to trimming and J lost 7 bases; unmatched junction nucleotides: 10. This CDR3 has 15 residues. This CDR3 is CASSPRTGNGNEQFF. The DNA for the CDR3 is TGTGCCAGCAGTCCCCGGACAGGGAACGGGAATGAGCAGTTCTTC.

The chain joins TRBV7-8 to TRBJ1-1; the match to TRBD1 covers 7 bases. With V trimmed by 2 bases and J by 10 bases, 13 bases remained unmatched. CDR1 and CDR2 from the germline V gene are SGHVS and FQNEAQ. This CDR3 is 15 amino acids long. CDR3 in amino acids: CASSLRAARGQRAFF. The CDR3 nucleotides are TGTGCCAGCAGCTTAAGGGCAGCAAGGGGACAGAGAGCTTTCTTT.

The CDR3 spells CASSQDLSGADTQYF. CDR3 bases: TGTGCCAGCAGCCAAGATCTTTCGGGGGCAGATACGCAGTATTTT. This chain connects TRBV3-1 (or the pseudogene TRBV3-2) to TRBJ2-3; perhaps TRBD2 as D (6 bases). This CDR3 contains 15 residues. V was trimmed by 0 bases and J by 4 bases, leaving 11 bases between them. Germline assignment: CDR1 LGHDT and CDR2 YNNKEL (reference sequence).

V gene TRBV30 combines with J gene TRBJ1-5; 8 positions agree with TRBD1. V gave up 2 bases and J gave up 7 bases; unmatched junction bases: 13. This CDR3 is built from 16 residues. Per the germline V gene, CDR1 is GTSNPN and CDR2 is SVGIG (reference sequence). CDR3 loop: CAWSPDPRGPWQPQHF. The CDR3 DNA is TGTGCCTGGAGTCCTGATCCCAGGGGGCCATGGCAGCCCCAGCATTTT.

The CDR3 loop is CASSQDRAFQETQYF. The CDR3 DNA sequence: TGTGCCAGCAGCCAAGACAGGGCTTTCCAAGAGACCCAGTACTTC. The chain combines TRBV7-9 with TRBJ2-5; TRBD1 matches 7 bases. The CDR3 sequence is 15 residues long. CDR1 and CDR2 (germline): SEHNR, FQNEAQ (reference sequence). After removal of 5 bases from V and 1 base from J, the junction contained 7 bases not matched to a gene.

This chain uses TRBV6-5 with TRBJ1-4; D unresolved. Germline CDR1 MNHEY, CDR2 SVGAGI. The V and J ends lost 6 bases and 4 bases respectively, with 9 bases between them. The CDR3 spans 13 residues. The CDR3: CASSARDNEKLFF. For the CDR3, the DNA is TGTGCCAGCAGCGCTCGGGATAATGAAAAACTGTTTTTT.

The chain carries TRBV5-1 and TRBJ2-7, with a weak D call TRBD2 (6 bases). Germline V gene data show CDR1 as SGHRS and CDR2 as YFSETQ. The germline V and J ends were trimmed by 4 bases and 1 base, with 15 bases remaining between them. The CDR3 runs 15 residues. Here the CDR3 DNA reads TGCGCCAGCAGCCCTCTGGGGGGTTTTTCCTACGAGCAGTACTTC. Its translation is CASSPLGGFSYEQYF. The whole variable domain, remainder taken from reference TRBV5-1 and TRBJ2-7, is KAGVTQTPRYLIKTRGQQVTLSCSPISGHRSVSWYQQTPGQGLQFLFEYFSETQRNKGNFPGRFSGRQFSNSRSEMNVSTLELGDSALYLCASSPLGGFSYEQYFGPGTRLTVT.

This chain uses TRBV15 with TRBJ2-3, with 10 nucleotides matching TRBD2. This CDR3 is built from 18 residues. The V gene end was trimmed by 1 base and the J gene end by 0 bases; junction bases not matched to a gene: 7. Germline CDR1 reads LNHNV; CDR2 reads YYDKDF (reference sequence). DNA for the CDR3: TGTGCCACCAGCAGAGGGCGCCAGGGACTAGCGAGCACAGATACGCAGTATTTT. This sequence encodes CATSRGRQGLASTDTQYF.

The CDR3, as DNA: TGTGCCAGCAGCCCAACAGGGGACCCTATACACGAGCAGTACTTC. Its protein product is CASSPTGDPIHEQYF. The V and J genes are TRBV3-1 (or the pseudogene TRBV3-2) and TRBJ2-7; 7 bases match TRBD1. This CDR3 region has 15 residues. From germline, CDR1 is LGHDT and CDR2 YNNKEL (reference sequence). J was trimmed by 5 bases and V by 4 bases; bases with no gene match: 11.

CDR3 nucleotide sequence: TGTGCCAGCAGTTACCCCGGGGGCGCCCGAGTAAGCAATGAGCAGTTCTTC. This translates into CASSYPGGARVSNEQFF. The J gene is TRBJ2-1, the V gene TRBV6-2 or TRBV6-3; D is tentatively TRBD1 or TRBD2 (6 bases each). The CDR3 is 17 residues long. CDR1 is MNHEY, CDR2 SVGEGT, per germline. The V gene lost 2 bases and the J gene lost 6 bases, with 20 bases spanning the gap.

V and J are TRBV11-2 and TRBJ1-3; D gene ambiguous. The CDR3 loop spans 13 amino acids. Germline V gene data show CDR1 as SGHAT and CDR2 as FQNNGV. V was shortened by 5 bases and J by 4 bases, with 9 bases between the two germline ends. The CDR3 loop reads CASSGTRGNTIYF. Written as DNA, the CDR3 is TGTGCCAGCAGCGGTACAAGGGGAAACACCATATATTTT.

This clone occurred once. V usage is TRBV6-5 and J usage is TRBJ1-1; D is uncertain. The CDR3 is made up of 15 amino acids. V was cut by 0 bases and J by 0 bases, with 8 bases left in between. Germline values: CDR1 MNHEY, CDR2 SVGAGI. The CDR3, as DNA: TGTGCCAGCAGTTACTCAAGGGCTATGAACACTGAAGCTTTCTTT. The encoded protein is CASSYSRAMNTEAFF.

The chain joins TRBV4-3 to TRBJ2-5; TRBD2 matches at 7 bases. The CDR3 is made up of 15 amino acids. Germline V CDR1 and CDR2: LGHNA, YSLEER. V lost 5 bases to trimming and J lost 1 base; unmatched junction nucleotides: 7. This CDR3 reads CASSTRDYPQETQYF. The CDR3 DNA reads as TGCGCCAGCAGCACCCGGGACTACCCCCAAGAGACCCAGTACTTC.

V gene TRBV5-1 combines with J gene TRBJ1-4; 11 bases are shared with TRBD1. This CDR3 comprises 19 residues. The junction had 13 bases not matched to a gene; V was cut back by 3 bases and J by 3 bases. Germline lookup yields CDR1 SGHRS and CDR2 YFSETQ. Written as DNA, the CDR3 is TGCGCCAGCAGCTCGGCCGGGACAGGGGGATCCTTGGCTAATGAAAAACTGTTTTTT. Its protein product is CASSSAGTGGSLANEKLFF.

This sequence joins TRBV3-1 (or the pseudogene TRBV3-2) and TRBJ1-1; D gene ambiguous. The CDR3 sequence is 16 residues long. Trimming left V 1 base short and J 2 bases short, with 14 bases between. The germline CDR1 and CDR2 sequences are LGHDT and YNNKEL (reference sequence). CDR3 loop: CASSQARLPENTEAFF. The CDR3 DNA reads TGTGCCAGCAGCCAAGCTAGACTTCCGGAAAACACTGAAGCTTTCTTT.

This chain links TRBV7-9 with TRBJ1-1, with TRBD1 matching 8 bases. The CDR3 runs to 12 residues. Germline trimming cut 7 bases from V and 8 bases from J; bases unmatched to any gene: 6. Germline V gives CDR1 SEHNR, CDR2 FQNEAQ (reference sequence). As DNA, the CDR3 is TGTGCCAGCAAATTAGGACAGGGAGAAGCTTTCTTT. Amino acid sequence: CASKLGQGEAFF. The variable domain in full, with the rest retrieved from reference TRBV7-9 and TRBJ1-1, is DTGVSQNPRHKITKRGQNVTFRCDPISEHNRLYWYRQTLGQGPEFLTYFQNEAQLEKSRLLSDRFSAERPKGSFSTLEIQRTEQGDSAMYLCASKLGQGEAFFGQGTRLTVV.

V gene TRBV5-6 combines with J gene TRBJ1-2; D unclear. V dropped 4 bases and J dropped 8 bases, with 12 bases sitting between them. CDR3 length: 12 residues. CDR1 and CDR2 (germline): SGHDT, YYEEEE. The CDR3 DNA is TGTGCCAGCAGCCCTCAGTTCTCGGGCTACACCTTC. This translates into CASSPQFSGYTF.

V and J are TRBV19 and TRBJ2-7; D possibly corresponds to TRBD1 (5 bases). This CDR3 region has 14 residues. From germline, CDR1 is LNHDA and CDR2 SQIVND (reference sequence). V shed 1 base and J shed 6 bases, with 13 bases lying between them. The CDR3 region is CASSIVHQGSEQYF. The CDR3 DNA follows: TGTGCCAGTAGTATAGTCCATCAGGGCTCCGAGCAGTACTTC.

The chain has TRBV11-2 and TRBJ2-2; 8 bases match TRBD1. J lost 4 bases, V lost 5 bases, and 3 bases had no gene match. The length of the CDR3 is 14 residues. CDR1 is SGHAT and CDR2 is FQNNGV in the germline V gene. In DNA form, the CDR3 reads TGTGCCAGCAGCCCCCAGGGGGCCACCGGGGAGCTGTTTTTT. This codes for CASSPQGATGELFF.

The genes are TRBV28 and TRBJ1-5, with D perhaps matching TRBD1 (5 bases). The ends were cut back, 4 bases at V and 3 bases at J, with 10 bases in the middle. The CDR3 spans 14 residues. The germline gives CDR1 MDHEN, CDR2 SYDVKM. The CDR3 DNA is TGTGCCAGCAGTTCTCCAGGGTCCAATCAGCCCCAGCATTTT. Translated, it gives CASSSPGSNQPQHF.

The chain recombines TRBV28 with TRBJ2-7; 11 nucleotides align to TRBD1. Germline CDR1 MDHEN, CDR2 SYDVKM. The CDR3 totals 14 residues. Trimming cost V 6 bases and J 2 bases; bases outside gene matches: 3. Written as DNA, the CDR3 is TGTGCCAGCAGCGGGACAGGGGGTACCTACGAGCAGTACTTC. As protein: CASSGTGGTYEQYF.

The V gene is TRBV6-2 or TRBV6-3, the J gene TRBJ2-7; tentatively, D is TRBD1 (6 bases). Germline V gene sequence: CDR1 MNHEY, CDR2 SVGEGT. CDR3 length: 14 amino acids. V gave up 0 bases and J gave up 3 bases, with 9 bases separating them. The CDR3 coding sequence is TGTGCCAGCAGTTACTCGACGGACAGCTACGAGCAGTACTTC. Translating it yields CASSYSTDSYEQYF.